Listed here is a single TCR beta chain. The clone's antigen remains unknown. Base qualities are not at hand, and no much larger clone is one base apart. The donors were healthy, HIV-negative adults with no recently reported acute infections or vaccinations. Every donor was a Caucasian adult residing in Nashville, Tennessee, USA. CD4+ T cells were enriched through magnetic negative selection, after which naive cells were positively selected on CD45RA and the remaining negative fraction served as the memory subset. Blood was collected by leukapheresis, and PBMCs were isolated by Ficoll-Histopaque density gradient centrifugation and then cryopreserved in liquid nitrogen vapor phase. Analytical flow cytometry was used to check the purity and quantity of every magnetically sorted T cell population. Each sorted fraction had its genomic DNA isolated and then quantified by UV absorbance on a Nanodrop 2000c.

The data originate from a study of shared clonotypes between healthy human individuals (dated by TCRdb to the early 2020s). For the wider study: The cohort comprised a couple of women and a few men aged 18 to 49 years. For each donor, three plates each were used for CD4 naive and CD4 memory, two plates were used for CD8 naive, and one plate was used for CD8 memory. To estimate repertoire size and how much clonotype sharing occurs between individuals, the study deeply sequenced the blood TCR repertoires of 5 or 6 healthy adults. Libraries were prepared and TCR repertoires were sequenced by different laboratories using diverse techniques, in order to increase sequencing depth and limit assay-specific biases. Leukapheresis yielded between about 0.9 and 9 billion PBMCs per donor. Summary of the overall study and its limitations: Rarefaction of sorted-subset datasets indicated incomplete sequencing despite the large sequencing depth. When a handful of donors were compared, the shared fraction of clonotypes was around 5.1% for naive CD4, roughly 3.4% for naive CD8, 2.3% for memory CD4, and around 0.37% for memory CD8. Naive subsets generally had larger estimated clonotype richness than memory subsets did. Based on pairwise subsampling, the degree of clonotype sharing among donors was expected to be affected by sequencing depth. The genetic and exposure-history diversity represented was limited by the small number of donors. Sampling was restricted to blood, and TCR repertoires in tissues likely differ from the TCR repertoires found in blood. Clonotypes shared by all four sorted-subset donors showed higher generation probabilities than non-shared clonotypes.

There are 16 amino acids in the CDR3, from cysteine to phenylalanine inclusive. Only the CDR3 DNA stays, 48 bases, in frame from base 1. For CDR1 and CDR2, the germline V gene lists SNHLY and FYNNEI. Using the deep immunoSEQ assay, TCR CDR3 regions were amplified from genomic DNA by multiplex PCR. For each cell subset, the extracted genomic DNA was distributed evenly across all wells of several immunoSEQ 96-well plates, and each plate served as one replicate. For sorted subsets, each replicate PCR was loaded with roughly 190 ng genomic DNA, equivalent to approximately 33,000 T cell genomes. Purified libraries were measured with a Qubit 3.0 fluorometer, size-checked on a Bioanalyzer 2100, and measured again with the KAPA Library Quantification kit. Each immunoSEQ 96-well plate was sequenced on its own single-read 150-cycle Illumina NextSeq 550 flow cell. The paper's processing steps were these. Because the immunoSEQ output held only junctional sequences and lacked quality scores, the filtering could not match the filtering applied to full-length reads. Sequences were annotated with PyIR, a Python wrapper for IgBLAST v1.9, using IMGT germline references to assign V/J genes and CDR3. Reads were filtered out if the reads had weak V/J assignments (E-value above 1e-6), no CDR3, stop codons, out-of-frame junctions, or ambiguous translated residues. V3J clonotypes were defined by identical inferred V gene, J gene, and CDR3 amino acid sequence. Percentage overlap between repertoires was calculated by dividing the number of shared unique clonotypes by the size of the smaller repertoire. RTK rarefaction, the Chao1 estimator, and Recon v2.1 estimates of unobserved clonotypes were used to assess repertoire richness. Generation probabilities for all TCRbeta clonotypes obtained by the gDNA method from a handful of donors were computed using OLGA. TCRdb retrieved this table from immuneACCESS and kept in-frame rearrangements only. Not all clones are present; in checked studies, unresolved V genes account for under half, and no reason is known for the remainder. That table supplies the V and J calls and clone size; D and trimming were determined from the DNA. A total of 550,000 to 850,000 clones appear in this sample, approximately 79% of them only once. The ten largest clones take up under 2% of the sample.

Sequencing input: memory CD4+ T cells sorted from blood. The cell subset or site label, read with the paper, signifies: CD45RA-negative fraction. The sequence is built from TRBV2 and TRBJ2-5, and TRBD2 matches 10 of the central bases. TRBJ2-7 matches the DNA end more closely, so the J call is doubtful. This clonotype was obtained from a woman younger than 45 in good health. The DNA sequence is given as TGTGCCAGCAGTGAAGCTAGCGGGAGGATTTACTACGAGCAGTACTTC. This yields the protein CASSEASGRIYYEQYF.